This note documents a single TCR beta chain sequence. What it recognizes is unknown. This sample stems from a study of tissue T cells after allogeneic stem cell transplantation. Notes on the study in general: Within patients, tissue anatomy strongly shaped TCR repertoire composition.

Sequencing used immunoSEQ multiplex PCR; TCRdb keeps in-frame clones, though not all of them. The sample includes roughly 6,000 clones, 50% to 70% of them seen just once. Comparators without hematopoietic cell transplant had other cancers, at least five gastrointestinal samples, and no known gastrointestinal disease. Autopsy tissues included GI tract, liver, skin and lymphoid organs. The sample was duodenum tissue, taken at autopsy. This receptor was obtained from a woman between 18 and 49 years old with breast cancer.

DNA for the CDR3: TGTGCCATCCGCTGGGGGCCGAACACCGGGGAGCTGTTTTTT. Protein product: CAIRWGPNTGELFF. This sequence joins TRBV10-3 and TRBJ2-2; D is possibly TRBD1 (6 bases). The CDR3 consists of 14 residues. V dropped 8 bases and J dropped 0 bases, with 10 bases sitting between them. Germline V CDR1 and CDR2: ENHRY, SYGVKD.